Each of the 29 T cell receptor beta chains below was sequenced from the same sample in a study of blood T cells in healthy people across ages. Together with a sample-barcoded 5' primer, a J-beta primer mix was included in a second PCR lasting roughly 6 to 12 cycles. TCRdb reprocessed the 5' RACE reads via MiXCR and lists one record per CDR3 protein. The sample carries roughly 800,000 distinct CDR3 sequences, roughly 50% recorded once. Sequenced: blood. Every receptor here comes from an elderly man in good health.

The CDR3 reads CSASRSSGRLNEQYF. The CDR3 DNA reads as TGCAGTGCTAGTAGATCTAGCGGGAGGTTGAACGAGCAGTACTTC. The genes are TRBV20-1 and TRBJ2-7; 11 nucleotides agree with TRBD2. Germline-derived CDR1 and CDR2 are DFQATT and SNEGSKA (reference sequence). This CDR3 is built from 15 residues. Trimming cost V 3 bases and J 5 bases; bases outside gene matches: 9.

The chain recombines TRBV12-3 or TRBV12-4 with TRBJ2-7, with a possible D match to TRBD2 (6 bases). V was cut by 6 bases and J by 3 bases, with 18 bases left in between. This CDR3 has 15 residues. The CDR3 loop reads CASSPREAVYYEQYF. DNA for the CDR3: TGTGCCAGCAGCCCCAGGGAGGCCGTTTACTACGAGCAGTACTTC.

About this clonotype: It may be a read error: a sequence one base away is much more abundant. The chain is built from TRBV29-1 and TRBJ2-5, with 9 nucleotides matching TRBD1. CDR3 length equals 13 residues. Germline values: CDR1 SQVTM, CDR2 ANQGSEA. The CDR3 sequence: CSVKTGGREAQYF. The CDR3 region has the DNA TGCAGCGTAAAGACAGGGGGTCGAGAGGCCCAGTACTTC.

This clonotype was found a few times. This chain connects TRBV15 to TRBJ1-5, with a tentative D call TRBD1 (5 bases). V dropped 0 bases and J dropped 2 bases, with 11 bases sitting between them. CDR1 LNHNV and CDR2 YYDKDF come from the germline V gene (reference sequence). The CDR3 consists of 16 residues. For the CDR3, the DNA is TGTGCCACCAGCAGAGAACGGGGCCTCGGCAATCAGCCCCAGCATTTT. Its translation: CATSRERGLGNQPQHF.

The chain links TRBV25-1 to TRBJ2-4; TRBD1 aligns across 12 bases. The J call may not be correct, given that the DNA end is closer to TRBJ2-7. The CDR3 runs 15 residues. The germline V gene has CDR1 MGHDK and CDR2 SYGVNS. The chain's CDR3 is CAPNSGGQGAREQYF. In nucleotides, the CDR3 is TGTGCCCCCAATAGCGGGGGACAGGGGGCTCGCGAGCAGTACTTC.

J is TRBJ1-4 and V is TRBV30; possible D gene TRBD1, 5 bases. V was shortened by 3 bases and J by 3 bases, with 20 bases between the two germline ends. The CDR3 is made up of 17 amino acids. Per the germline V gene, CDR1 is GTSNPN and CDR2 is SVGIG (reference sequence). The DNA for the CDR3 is TGTGCCTGGAGATCGGGTTTCGCAGGGATATCTAATGAAAAACTGTTTTTT. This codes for CAWRSGFAGISNEKLFF.

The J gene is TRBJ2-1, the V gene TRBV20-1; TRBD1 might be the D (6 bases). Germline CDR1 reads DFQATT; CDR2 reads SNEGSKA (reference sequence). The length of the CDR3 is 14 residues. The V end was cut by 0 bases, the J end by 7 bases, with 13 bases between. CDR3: CSAREAGVRNEQFF. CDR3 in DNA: TGCAGTGCTAGAGAGGCAGGGGTTAGGAATGAGCAGTTCTTC.

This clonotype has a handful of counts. As DNA, the CDR3 is TGTGCCAGCAGCGCCGTATCCCTAGCGGCGGCAGATACGCAGTATTTT. Residues: CASSAVSLAAADTQYF. The rearrangement joins TRBV5-5 to TRBJ2-3, with TRBD2 matching over 7 bases. J was trimmed by 4 bases and V by 4 bases; bases with no gene match: 12. In germline, CDR1 is SGHKS, CDR2 YYEKEE (reference sequence). The CDR3 is made up of 16 amino acids. Using reference TRBV5-5 and TRBJ2-3 for the parts outside the CDR3, the full variable domain is DAGVTQSPTHLIKTRGQQVTLRCSPISGHKSVSWYQQVLGQGPQFIFQYYEKEERGRGNFPDRFSARQFPNYSSELNVNALLLGDSALYLCASSAVSLAAADTQYFGPGTRLTVL.

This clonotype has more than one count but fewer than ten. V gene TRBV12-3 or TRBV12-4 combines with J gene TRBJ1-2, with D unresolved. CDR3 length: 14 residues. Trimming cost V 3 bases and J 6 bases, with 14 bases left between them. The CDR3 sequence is CASSLGQVGNGYTF. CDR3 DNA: TGTGCCAGCAGTTTGGGTCAGGTGGGGAATGGCTACACCTTC.

CDR3 region: CASTASGVPYEQYF. The DNA of the CDR3 is TGTGCCAGCACCGCGTCGGGGGTTCCCTACGAGCAGTACTTC. This rearrangement joins TRBV6-2 or TRBV6-3 to TRBJ2-5, with TRBD2 as a possible D gene (6 bases). The closer fit of TRBJ2-7 to the DNA end suggests the J call may be wrong. CDR1 MNHEY and CDR2 SVGEGT come from the germline V gene. The CDR3 has 14 amino acids.

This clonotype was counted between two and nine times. In DNA, the CDR3 is TGCAGTGCTCTCCGGGCGGACGCCGGCGCGCAGTATTTT. Residues: CSALRADAGAQYF. The chain couples TRBV20-1 to TRBJ2-3, with D uncertain. Germline V gene data show CDR1 as DFQATT and CDR2 as SNEGSKA (reference sequence). The CDR3 length is 13 residues. Trimming cost V 5 bases and J 10 bases, with 19 bases left between them.

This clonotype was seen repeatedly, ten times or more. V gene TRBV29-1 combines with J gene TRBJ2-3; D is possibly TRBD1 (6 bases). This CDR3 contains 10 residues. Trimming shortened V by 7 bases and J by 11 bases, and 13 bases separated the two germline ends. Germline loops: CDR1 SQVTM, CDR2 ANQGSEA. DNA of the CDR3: TGCAGCGCCGAAGTGGACAGGCAGTATTTT. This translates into CSAEVDRQYF.

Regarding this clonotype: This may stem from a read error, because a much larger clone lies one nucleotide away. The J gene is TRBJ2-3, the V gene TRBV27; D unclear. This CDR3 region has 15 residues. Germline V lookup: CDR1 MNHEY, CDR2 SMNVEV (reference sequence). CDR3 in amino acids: CAGSLGRRSTDTQYF. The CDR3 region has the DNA TGTGCCGGCAGTTTAGGGCGACGGAGCACAGATACGCAGTATTTT.

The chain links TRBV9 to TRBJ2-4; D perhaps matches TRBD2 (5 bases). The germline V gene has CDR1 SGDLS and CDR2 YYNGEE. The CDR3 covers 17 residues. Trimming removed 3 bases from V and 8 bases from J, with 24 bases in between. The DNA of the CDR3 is TGTGCCAGCAGCGGGGTCGAAATGCTGGGCGACGGGGACATTCAGTACTTC. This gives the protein CASSGVEMLGDGDIQYF.

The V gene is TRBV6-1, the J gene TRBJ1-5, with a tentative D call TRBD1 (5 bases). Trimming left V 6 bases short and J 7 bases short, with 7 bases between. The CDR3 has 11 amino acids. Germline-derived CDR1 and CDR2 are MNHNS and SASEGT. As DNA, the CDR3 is TGTGCCAGCAGCGGGGGACAGCCCCAGCATTTT. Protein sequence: CASSGGQPQHF.

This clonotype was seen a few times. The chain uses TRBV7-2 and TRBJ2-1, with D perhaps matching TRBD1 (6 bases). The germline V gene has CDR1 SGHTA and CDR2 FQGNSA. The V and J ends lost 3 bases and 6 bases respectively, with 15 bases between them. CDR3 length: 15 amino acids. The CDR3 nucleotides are TGTGCCAGCAGCTTGAGCTCGGACAGCGGCAATGAGCAGTTCTTC. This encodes CASSLSSDSGNEQFF.

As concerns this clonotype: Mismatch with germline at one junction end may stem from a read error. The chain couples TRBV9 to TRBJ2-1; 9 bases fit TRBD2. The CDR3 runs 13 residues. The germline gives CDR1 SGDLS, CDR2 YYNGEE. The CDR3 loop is CASSGSPHNEQFF. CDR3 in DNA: TGTGCCAGTAGCGGGAGCCCCCACAATGAGCAGTTCTTC.

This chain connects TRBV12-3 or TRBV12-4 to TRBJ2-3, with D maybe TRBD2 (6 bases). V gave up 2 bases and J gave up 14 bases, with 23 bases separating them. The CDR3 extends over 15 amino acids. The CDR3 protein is CASSLNGRAARYAYF. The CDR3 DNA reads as TGTGCCAGCAGTTTAAACGGGAGAGCGGCGAGATACGCGTATTTT.

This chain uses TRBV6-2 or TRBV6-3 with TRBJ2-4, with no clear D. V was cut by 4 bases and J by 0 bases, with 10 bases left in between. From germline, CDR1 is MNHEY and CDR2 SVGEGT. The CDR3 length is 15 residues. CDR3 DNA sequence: TGTGCCAGCAGTTGGACGGACCTAGCCAAAAACATTCAGTACTTC. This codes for CASSWTDLAKNIQYF.

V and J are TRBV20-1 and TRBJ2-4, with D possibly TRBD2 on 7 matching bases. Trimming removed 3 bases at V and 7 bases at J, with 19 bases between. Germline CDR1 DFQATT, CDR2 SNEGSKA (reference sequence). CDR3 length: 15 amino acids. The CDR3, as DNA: TGCAGTGCTAGCTCTAGGGGGGGTAACAAGAACATTCAGTACTTC. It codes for CSASSRGGNKNIQYF.

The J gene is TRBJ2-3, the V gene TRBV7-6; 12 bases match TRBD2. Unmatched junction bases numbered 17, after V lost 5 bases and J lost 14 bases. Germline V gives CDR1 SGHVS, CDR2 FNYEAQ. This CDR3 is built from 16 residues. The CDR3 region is CASSPRLAGDHRYVYF. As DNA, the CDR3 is TGTGCCAGCAGCCCCCGACTAGCGGGAGACCACAGATACGTGTATTTT.

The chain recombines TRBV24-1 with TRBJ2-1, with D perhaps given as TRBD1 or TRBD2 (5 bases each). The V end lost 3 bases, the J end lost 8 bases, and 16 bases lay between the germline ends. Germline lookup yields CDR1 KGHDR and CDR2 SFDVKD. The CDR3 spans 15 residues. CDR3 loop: CATSDRPALGDEQFF. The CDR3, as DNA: TGTGCCACCAGTGATCGACCGGCCCTGGGGGATGAGCAGTTCTTC.

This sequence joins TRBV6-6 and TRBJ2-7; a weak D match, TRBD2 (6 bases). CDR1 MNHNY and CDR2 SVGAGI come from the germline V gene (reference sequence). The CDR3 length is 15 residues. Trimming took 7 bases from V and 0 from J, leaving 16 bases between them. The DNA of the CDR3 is TGTGCCAGCAACAAGGAGGGGACGGACTCCTACGAGCAGTACTTC. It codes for CASNKEGTDSYEQYF.

DNA of the CDR3: TGTGCCAGCAGCTTTACCCGGGGTATCGGTGAGCAGTTCTTC. Its protein is CASSFTRGIGEQFF. V usage is TRBV5-8 and J usage is TRBJ2-1; weak D call: TRBD2 (5 bases). The V end lost 2 bases, the J end lost 9 bases, and 15 bases lay between the germline ends. Germline V gene lookup returns CDR1 SGHTS and CDR2 YDEGEE. This CDR3 is 14 amino acids long. Full variable domain (outside the CDR3, taken from reference TRBV5-8 and TRBJ2-1): EAGVTQSPTHLIKTRGQQATLRCSPISGHTSVYWYQQALGLGLQFLLWYDEGEERNRGNFPPRFSGRQFPNYSSELNVNALELEDSALYLCASSFTRGIGEQFFGPGTRLTVL.

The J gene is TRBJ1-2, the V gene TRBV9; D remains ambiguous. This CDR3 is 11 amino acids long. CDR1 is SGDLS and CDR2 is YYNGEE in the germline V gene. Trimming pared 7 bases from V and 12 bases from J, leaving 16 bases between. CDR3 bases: TGTGCCAGCGGCCACCCGGAGGGTCACACCTTC. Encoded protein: CASGHPEGHTF. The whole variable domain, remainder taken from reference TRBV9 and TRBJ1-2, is DSGVTQTPKHLITATGQRVTLRCSPRSGDLSVYWYQQSLDQGLQFLIQYYNGEERAKGNILERFSAQQFPDLHSELNLSSLELGDSALYFCASGHPEGHTFGSGTRLTVV.

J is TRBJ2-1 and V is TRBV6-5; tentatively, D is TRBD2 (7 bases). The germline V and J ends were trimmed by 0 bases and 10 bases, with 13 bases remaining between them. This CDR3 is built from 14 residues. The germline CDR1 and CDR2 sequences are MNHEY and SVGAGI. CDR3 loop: CASSYSQGRGEQFF. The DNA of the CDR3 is TGTGCCAGCAGTTACTCGCAGGGGAGGGGGGAGCAGTTCTTC.

CDR3 nucleotides: TGTGCCAGCAGACCCTTGGAACAGGGCCGAGAGACCCAGTACTTC. Amino acid sequence: CASRPLEQGRETQYF. J is TRBJ2-5 and V is TRBV27; maybe TRBD1 (6 bases). V lost 6 bases and J 4 bases, leaving 18 bases between the germline ends. Germline V lookup: CDR1 MNHEY, CDR2 SMNVEV (reference sequence). The CDR3 extends over 15 amino acids.

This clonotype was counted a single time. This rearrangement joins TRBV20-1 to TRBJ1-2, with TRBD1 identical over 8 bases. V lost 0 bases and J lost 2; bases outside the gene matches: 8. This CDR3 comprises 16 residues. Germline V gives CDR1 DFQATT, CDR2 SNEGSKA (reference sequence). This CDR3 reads CSARDPRGPVNYGYTF. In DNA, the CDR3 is TGCAGTGCTAGAGATCCCAGGGGGCCGGTAAACTATGGCTACACCTTC.

CDR3 coding DNA: TGTGCCAGCAGCGCTGAGTTTACCCGGGACAGGGGCACAGATACGCAGTATTTT. Translated, it gives CASSAEFTRDRGTDTQYF. The chain combines TRBV9 with TRBJ2-3; 9 bases fit TRBD1. The CDR3 sequence is 18 residues long. The J segment lost 1 base and the V segment lost 3 bases, leaving 12 bases of the junction unmatched. The V gene's germline CDR1 is SGDLS and CDR2 YYNGEE.